The 10 T cell receptor beta chains reported below all come from one sample, sequenced in a study of tumor-infiltrating lymphocytes in oesophageal squamous cell carcinoma (dated by TCRdb to about 2016). Library method: PCR. The instrument was an Illumina HiSeq 2000. Through fastp at Q25 and MiXCR, TCRdb rebuilt clones from the public reads, retaining in-frame beta chains. Rows with one shared CDR3 protein collapse into an entry with the most common genes and DNA. This sample is represented by under 25,000 distinct CDR3 sequences; 30% to 50% of them were singletons. Roughly 6.4% of the sample goes to the ten largest clones. The sequencing input was blood. The receptors were sampled from a male donor with esophageal squamous cell carcinoma.

At least ten counts were recorded for this clonotype. The rearrangement joins TRBV27 to TRBJ2-7, with 9 bases identical to TRBD2. The CDR3 has 17 amino acids. J gave up 0 bases and V 6 bases, and 12 bases lay outside the gene matches. From germline, CDR1 is MNHEY and CDR2 SMNVEV (reference sequence). Here the CDR3 reads CASRAPGLAGLSYEQYF. The CDR3 coding sequence is TGTGCCAGCAGGGCCCCAGGGCTAGCGGGGCTCTCCTACGAGCAGTACTTC.

This chain uses TRBV7-6 with TRBJ2-4; D not resolved. The J call may be wrong; the DNA end is better matched by TRBJ2-1. This CDR3 comprises 13 residues. Germline V gene sequence: CDR1 SGHVS, CDR2 FNYEAQ. CDR3 bases: TGTGCCAGCAGCCATCCTAGGGTAGGTGAGCAGTTCTTC. This sequence encodes CASSHPRVGEQFF.

This rearrangement joins TRBV7-9 to TRBJ2-1; perhaps TRBD1 as D (5 bases). The DNA end favors TRBJ2-5, so the J call may be wrong. CDR3 length: 13 residues. Germline CDR1 SEHNR, CDR2 FQNEAQ (reference sequence). The CDR3 region is CASSFQGQETQYF. CDR3 in DNA: TGTGCCAGCAGCTTCCAGGGCCAAGAGACCCAGTACTTC.

This clonotype has a handful of counts. A much larger clonotype is one base distant, so this may be a read error. The chain joins TRBV10-3 to TRBJ2-7; weak D call: TRBD1 (6 bases). The V end was cut by 8 bases, the J end by 7 bases, with 27 bases between. Germline V gene lookup returns CDR1 ENHRY and CDR2 SYGVKD. CDR3 size: 16 residues. The DNA of the CDR3 is TGTGCCATCTCCAACAGGGCACCATCTAATAGTAATGAGCAGTACTTC. Encoded protein: CAISNRAPSNSNEQYF.

The table lists this clonotype with many counts. A much larger clone is a single base away; this may be a read error. V is TRBV6-6 and J is TRBJ2-1; tentatively, D is TRBD1 or TRBD2 (5 bases each). Germline V lookup: CDR1 MNHNY, CDR2 SVGAGI (reference sequence). Trimming shortened V by 2 bases and J by 13 bases, and 18 bases separated the two germline ends. The length of the CDR3 is 14 residues. The CDR3 spells CASSYAGTPGTQFF. DNA of the CDR3: TGTGCCAGCAGTTACGCCGGGACCCCGGGGACCCAGTTCTTC.

This chain uses TRBV20-1 with TRBJ1-3, with 7 positions matching TRBD1. This CDR3 comprises 14 residues. V was pared by 6 bases and J by 3 bases, with 8 bases of the junction left unmatched. Germline CDR1 and CDR2: DFQATT and SNEGSKA (reference sequence). The CDR3 here is CSATDRTSGNTIYF. In DNA, the CDR3 is TGCAGTGCCACGGACAGGACGAGTGGAAACACCATATATTTT.

A remark on this clonotype: A much larger clone is a single base away; this may be a read error. The chain joins TRBV5-5 to TRBJ1-1; D tentatively fits TRBD1 or TRBD2 (6 bases each). The J call could be wrong; TRBJ2-7 is a better fit for the DNA end. The CDR3 runs 13 residues. In germline, CDR1 is SGHKS, CDR2 YYEKEE (reference sequence). The CDR3 loop reads CASRTRGADEQYF. DNA for the CDR3: TGTGCCAGCAGAACGAGGGGGGCCGATGAGCAGTACTTC.

Turning to this clonotype: At one boundary the junction diverges from the germline segment, which might be a read error. V and J are TRBV7-7 and TRBJ2-6; TRBD2 aligns across 11 bases. The CDR3 consists of 17 residues. Germline V CDR1 and CDR2: SSHAT, FNYEAQ (reference sequence). CDR3 residues: CASSPYSGRAGANVLTF. The CDR3 nucleotides read TGTGCTAGCAGCCCCTATAGCGGGAGGGCTGGGGCCAACGTCCTGACTTTC.

Many counts were recorded for this clonotype. The chain recombines TRBV15 with TRBJ2-2, with D tentatively TRBD1 (5 bases). The CDR3 has 18 residues. V was trimmed by 0 bases and J by 0 bases, leaving 14 bases between them. Germline lookup yields CDR1 LNHNV and CDR2 YYDKDF (reference sequence). CDR3: CATSRDVMDTTNTGELFF. The CDR3 DNA sequence: TGTGCCACCAGCAGAGATGTTATGGACACCACGAACACCGGGGAGCTGTTTTTT.

This clonotype was recorded at least ten times. The chain links TRBV18 to TRBJ2-5; 11 bases map to TRBD2. CDR3 length equals 16 residues. V dropped 0 bases and J dropped 5; count of bases not matched to a gene: 5. CDR1 and CDR2 (germline): KGHSH, LQKENI. In nucleotides, the CDR3 is TGTGCCAGCTCACCACCGGCTTTAGCGGGAGGGGAGACCCAGTACTTC. Amino acid sequence: CASSPPALAGGETQYF.